These 12 T cell receptor beta chains were sequenced from one sample in a study of blood T cell repertoires in COVID-19. Produced via immunoSEQ multiplex PCR; TCRdb's table is partial and in-frame only. The data hold 63,000 or so clones, with roughly 81% observed a single time. The source material was peripheral blood. The receptors here all came from a human donor in a cohort sampled during active COVID-19.

This clone was counted a few times. V gene TRBV24-1 combines with J gene TRBJ2-1; 7 bases are shared with TRBD2. Germline trimming cut 2 bases from V and 5 bases from J; bases unmatched to any gene: 17. Germline V gene lookup returns CDR1 KGHDR and CDR2 SFDVKD. CDR3 size: 19 residues. CDR3: CATSDWGFSRGGSNNEQFF. DNA of the CDR3: TGTGCCACCAGTGATTGGGGATTTTCGCGGGGAGGGTCCAACAATGAGCAGTTCTTC.

The rearrangement links TRBV5-1 to TRBJ2-1, with 7 bases matching TRBD2. The CDR3 has 18 amino acids. In germline, CDR1 is SGHRS, CDR2 YFSETQ. V lost 3 bases and J lost 2; bases outside the gene matches: 14. CDR3 region: CASSSRASSGNTYNEQFF. As DNA, the CDR3 is TGCGCCAGCAGCTCCCGGGCCTCCAGCGGGAACACCTACAATGAGCAGTTCTTC.

V and J are TRBV19 and TRBJ1-5; D is ambiguous. There are 13 residues in the CDR3. CDR1 and CDR2 from the germline V gene are LNHDA and SQIVND (reference sequence). The germline V and J ends were trimmed by 5 bases and 6 bases, with 11 bases remaining between them. The CDR3 DNA reads as TGTGCCAGTAGTCCCACTGGAGGTCAGCCCCAGCATTTT. Its translation is CASSPTGGQPQHF.

V gene TRBV20-1 combines with J gene TRBJ2-7; D gene ambiguous. From germline, CDR1 is DFQATT and CDR2 SNEGSKA (reference sequence). This CDR3 comprises 11 residues. The ends were cut back, 3 bases at V and 3 bases at J, with 6 bases in the middle. The CDR3 here is CSASDNYEQYF. The CDR3 DNA reads TGCAGTGCTAGTGACAACTACGAGCAGTACTTC.

The V gene is TRBV5-6, the J gene TRBJ2-7, with D possibly matching TRBD2 (5 bases). The CDR3 length is 14 residues. The germline V gene encodes CDR1 SGHDT and CDR2 YYEEEE. Trimming cost V 4 bases and J 2 bases, with 13 bases left between them. CDR3 sequence (DNA): TGTGCCAGCAGCGCAGGACTCTCCGCCTACGAGCAGTACTTC. The encoded protein is CASSAGLSAYEQYF.

V gene TRBV29-1 combines with J gene TRBJ2-1; TRBD2 might be the D (6 bases). The germline CDR1 and CDR2 sequences are SQVTM and ANQGSEA. The CDR3 spans 15 residues. The germline V and J ends were trimmed by 6 bases and 0 bases, with 15 bases remaining between them. CDR3 in amino acids: CSVRDFLSSYNEQFF. Written as DNA, the CDR3 is TGCAGCGTCCGGGACTTTCTTAGCTCCTACAATGAGCAGTTCTTC.

The chain links TRBV30 to TRBJ1-1, with 9 positions matching TRBD1. CDR1 is GTSNPN, CDR2 SVGIG, per germline (reference sequence). The CDR3 consists of 15 residues. Germline trimming cut 3 bases from V and 5 bases from J; bases unmatched to any gene: 10. The CDR3 bases are TGTGCCTGGAGCGCTTACACAGGGGGCCGAACTGAAGCTTTCTTT. Residues: CAWSAYTGGRTEAFF.

This rearrangement joins TRBV27 to TRBJ2-2, with D uncertain. Trimming removed 8 bases at V and 5 bases at J, with 6 bases between. The CDR3 length is 11 residues. CDR1 and CDR2 (germline): MNHEY, SMNVEV (reference sequence). The CDR3 here is CASRSTGELFF. The DNA of the CDR3 is TGTGCCAGCCGGTCGACCGGGGAGCTGTTTTTT.

The chain has TRBV19 and TRBJ2-1; TRBD2 matches at 8 bases. The CDR3 is 16 amino acids. J gave up 10 bases and V 1 base, and 12 bases lay outside the gene matches. Germline V gene lookup returns CDR1 LNHDA and CDR2 SQIVND (reference sequence). The CDR3 DNA reads TGTGCCAGTAGTATAGTCCCAACGGGAGGGCCGACCGAGCAGTTCTTC. It codes for CASSIVPTGGPTEQFF.

A note on this clone: At the DNA level, this CDR3 is encoded by other sequences in the same sample as well. The chain has TRBV5-1 and TRBJ2-5, with TRBD2 matching 8 bases. This CDR3 comprises 14 residues. In germline, CDR1 is SGHRS, CDR2 YFSETQ. V dropped 3 bases and J dropped 4; count of bases not matched to a gene: 5. The CDR3 spells CASSSGLAGETQYF. CDR3 nucleotide sequence: TGCGCCAGCAGCTCCGGGCTAGCGGGAGAGACCCAGTACTTC.

This clone has a single count. The chain couples TRBV11-2 to TRBJ2-5; D uncertain. Between the trimmed V and J ends, which lost 1 base and 5 bases, there was a span of 8 bases. The germline V gene has CDR1 SGHAT and CDR2 FQNNGV. The CDR3 runs to 13 residues. This chain's CDR3 is CASSLGSLETQYF. The DNA of the CDR3 is TGTGCCAGCAGCTTAGGGAGCTTGGAGACCCAGTACTTC.

V gene TRBV30 combines with J gene TRBJ1-1; no firm D call. The CDR3 sequence is 14 residues long. V lost 4 bases to trimming and J lost 5 bases, with 17 bases between them. Germline CDR1 GTSNPN, CDR2 SVGIG (reference sequence). The CDR3 region is CAWTRLQQGTEAFF. CDR3 DNA sequence: TGTGCCTGGACAAGACTACAGCAAGGGACTGAAGCTTTCTTT. The full variable domain, in which reference TRBV30 and TRBJ1-1 provide the parts outside the CDR3, is SQTIHQWPATLVQPVGSPLSLECTVEGTSNPNLYWYRQAAGRGLQLLFYSVGIGQISSEVPQNLSASRPQDRQFILSSKKLLLSDSGFYLCAWTRLQQGTEAFFGQGTRLTVV.